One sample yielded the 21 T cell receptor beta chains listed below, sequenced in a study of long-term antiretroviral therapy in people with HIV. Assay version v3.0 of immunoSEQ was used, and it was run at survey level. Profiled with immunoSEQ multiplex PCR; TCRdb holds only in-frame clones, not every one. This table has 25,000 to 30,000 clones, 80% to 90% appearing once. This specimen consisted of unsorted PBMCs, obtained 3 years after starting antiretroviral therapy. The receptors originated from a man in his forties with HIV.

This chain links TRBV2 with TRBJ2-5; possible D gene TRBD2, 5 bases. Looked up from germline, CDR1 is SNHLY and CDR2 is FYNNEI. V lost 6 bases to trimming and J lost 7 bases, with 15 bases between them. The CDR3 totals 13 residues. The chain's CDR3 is CASSGEPTGTQYF. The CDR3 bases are TGTGCCAGCAGCGGGGAGCCCACCGGGACCCAGTACTTC. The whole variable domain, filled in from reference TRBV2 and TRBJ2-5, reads EPEVTQTPSHQVTQMGQEVILRCVPISNHLYFYWYRQILGQKVEFLVSFYNNEISEKSEIFDDQFSVERPDGSNFTLKIRSTKLEDSAMYFCASSGEPTGTQYFGPGTRLLVL.

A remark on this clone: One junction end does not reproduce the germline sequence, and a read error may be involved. CDR3 region: CASGIRPGQGYNEQFF. DNA of the CDR3: TGTGCCAGTGGTATACGACCGGGACAGGGTTACAATGAGCAGTTCTTC. V usage is TRBV19 and J usage is TRBJ2-1, with 9 bases matching TRBD1. The length of the CDR3 is 16 residues. Germline lookup yields CDR1 LNHDA and CDR2 SQIVND (reference sequence).

CDR3 DNA sequence: TGTGCCAGCAGCTTAAGTCGGGGCGATGAGCAGTTCTTC. It is translated as CASSLSRGDEQFF. The chain joins TRBV7-3 to TRBJ2-1; D is tentatively TRBD1 or TRBD2 (5 bases each). Looked up from germline, CDR1 is SGHTA and CDR2 is FQGTGA. V was pared by 1 base and J by 8 bases, with 9 bases between. The CDR3 has 13 residues.

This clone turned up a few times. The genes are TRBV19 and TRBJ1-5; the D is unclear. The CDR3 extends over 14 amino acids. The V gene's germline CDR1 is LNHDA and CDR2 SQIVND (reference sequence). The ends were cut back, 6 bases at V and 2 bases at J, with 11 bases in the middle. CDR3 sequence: CASRQTAGNQPQHF. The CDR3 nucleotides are TGTGCCAGTAGACAGACTGCCGGCAATCAGCCCCAGCATTTT.

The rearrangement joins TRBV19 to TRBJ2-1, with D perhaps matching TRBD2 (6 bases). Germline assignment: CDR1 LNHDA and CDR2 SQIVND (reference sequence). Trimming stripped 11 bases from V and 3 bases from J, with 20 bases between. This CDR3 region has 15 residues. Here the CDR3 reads CAVTSSGGSYNEQFF. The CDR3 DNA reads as TGTGCCGTTACTTCATCCGGGGGTAGCTACAATGAGCAGTTCTTC.

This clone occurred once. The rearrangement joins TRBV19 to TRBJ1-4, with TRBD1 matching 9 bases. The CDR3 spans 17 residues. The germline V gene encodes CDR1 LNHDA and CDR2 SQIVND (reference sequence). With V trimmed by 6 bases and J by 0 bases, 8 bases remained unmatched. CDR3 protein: CASRGTGTFATNEKLFF. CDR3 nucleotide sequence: TGTGCCAGTAGGGGGACAGGGACGTTTGCAACTAATGAAAAACTGTTTTTT.

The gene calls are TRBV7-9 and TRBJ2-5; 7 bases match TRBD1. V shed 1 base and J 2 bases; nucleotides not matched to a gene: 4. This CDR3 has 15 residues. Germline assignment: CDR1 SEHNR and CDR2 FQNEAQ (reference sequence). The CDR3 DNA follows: TGTGCCAGCAGCTTAGTTGGGGACAGACAAGAGACCCAGTACTTC. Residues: CASSLVGDRQETQYF.

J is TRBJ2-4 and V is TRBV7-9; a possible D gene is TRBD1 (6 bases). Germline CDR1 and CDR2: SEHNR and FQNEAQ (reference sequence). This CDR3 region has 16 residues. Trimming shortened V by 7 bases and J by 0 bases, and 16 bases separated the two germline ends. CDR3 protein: CASNRGTQLAKNIQYF. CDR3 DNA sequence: TGTGCCAGCAACAGAGGGACACAACTAGCCAAAAACATTCAGTACTTC.

CDR3 residues: CSAQQGLGTEAFF. In DNA form, the CDR3 reads TGCAGCGCCCAACAGGGTTTGGGCACTGAAGCTTTCTTT. This chain connects TRBV29-1 to TRBJ1-1; possible D gene TRBD1, 6 bases. This CDR3 comprises 13 residues. V was pared by 7 bases and J by 4 bases, with 16 bases between. Germline assignment: CDR1 SQVTM and CDR2 ANQGSEA.

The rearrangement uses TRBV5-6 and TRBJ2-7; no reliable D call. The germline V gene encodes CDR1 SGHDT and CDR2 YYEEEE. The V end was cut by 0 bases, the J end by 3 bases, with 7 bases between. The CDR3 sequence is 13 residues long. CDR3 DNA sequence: TGTGCCAGCAGCTTGGTTCAAGACTACGAGCAGTACTTC. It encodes CASSLVQDYEQYF.

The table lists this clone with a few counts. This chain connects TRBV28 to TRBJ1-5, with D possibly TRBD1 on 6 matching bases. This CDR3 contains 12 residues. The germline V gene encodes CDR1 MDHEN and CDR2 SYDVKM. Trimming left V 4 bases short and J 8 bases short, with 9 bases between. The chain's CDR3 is CASSSPGEPQHF. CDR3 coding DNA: TGTGCCAGCAGTTCGCCAGGGGAGCCCCAGCATTTT.

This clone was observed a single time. The CDR3 coding sequence is TGTGCCAGCAGCCCCGGACTAGCGGGCGTCCAAGAGACCCAGTACTTC. Its protein is CASSPGLAGVQETQYF. The V gene is TRBV4-2, the J gene TRBJ2-5; TRBD2 matches at 11 bases. The J segment lost 1 base and the V segment lost 4 bases, leaving 5 bases of the junction unmatched. The CDR3 spans 16 residues. Per germline, CDR1 LGHNA and CDR2 YNFKEQ.

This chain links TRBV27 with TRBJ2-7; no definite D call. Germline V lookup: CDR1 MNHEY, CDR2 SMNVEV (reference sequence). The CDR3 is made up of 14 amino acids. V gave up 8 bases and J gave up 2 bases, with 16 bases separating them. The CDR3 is CASRQRPLTYEQYF. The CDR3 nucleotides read TGTGCCAGCCGCCAAAGGCCCTTGACCTACGAGCAGTACTTC.

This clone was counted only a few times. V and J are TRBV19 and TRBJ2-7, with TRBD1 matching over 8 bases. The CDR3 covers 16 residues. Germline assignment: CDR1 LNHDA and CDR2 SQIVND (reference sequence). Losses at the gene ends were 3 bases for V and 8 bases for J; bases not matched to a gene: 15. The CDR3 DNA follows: TGTGCCAGTAGTATCTCCGTTGGACAGGGAGCGGTGCAGCAGTACTTC. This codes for CASSISVGQGAVQQYF.

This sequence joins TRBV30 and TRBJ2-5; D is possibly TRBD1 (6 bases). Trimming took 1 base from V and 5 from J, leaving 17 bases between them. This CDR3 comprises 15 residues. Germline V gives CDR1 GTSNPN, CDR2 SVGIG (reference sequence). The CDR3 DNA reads TGTGCCTGGAGTGCCCGGCTACAGGGCGGGGAGACCCAGTACTTC. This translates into CAWSARLQGGETQYF.

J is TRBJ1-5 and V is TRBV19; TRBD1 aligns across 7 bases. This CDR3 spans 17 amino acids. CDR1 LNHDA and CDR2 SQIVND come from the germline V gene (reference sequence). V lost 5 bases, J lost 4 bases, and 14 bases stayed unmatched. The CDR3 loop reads CASSLPPLTGRNQPQHF. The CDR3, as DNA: TGTGCCAGTAGTTTACCTCCCTTGACAGGGAGGAATCAGCCCCAGCATTTT.

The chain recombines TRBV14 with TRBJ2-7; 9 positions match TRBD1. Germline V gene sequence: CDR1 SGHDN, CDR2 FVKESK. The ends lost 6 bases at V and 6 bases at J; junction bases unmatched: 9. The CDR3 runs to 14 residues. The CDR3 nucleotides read TGTGCCAGCAGGCCTACAGGGGGCGCGGGCGAGCAGTACTTC. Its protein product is CASRPTGGAGEQYF.

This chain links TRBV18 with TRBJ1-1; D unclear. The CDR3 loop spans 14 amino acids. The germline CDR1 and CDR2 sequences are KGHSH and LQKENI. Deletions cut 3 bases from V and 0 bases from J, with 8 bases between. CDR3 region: CASSPKDLNTEAFF. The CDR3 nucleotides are TGTGCCAGCTCACCGAAGGATCTGAACACTGAAGCTTTCTTT.

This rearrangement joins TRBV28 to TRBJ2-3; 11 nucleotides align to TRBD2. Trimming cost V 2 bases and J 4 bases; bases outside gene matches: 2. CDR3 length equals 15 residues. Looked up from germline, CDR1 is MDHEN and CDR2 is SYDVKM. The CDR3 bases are TGTGCCAGCAGTTTAACTAGCGGGAGCTCAGATACGCAGTATTTT. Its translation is CASSLTSGSSDTQYF.

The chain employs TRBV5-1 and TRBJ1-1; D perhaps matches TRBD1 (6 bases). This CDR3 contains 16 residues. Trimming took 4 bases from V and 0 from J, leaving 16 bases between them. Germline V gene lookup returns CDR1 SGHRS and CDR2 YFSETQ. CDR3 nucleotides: TGCGCCAGCAGCCCCCCTCAGTCAGGGGTGAACACTGAAGCTTTCTTT. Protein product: CASSPPQSGVNTEAFF.

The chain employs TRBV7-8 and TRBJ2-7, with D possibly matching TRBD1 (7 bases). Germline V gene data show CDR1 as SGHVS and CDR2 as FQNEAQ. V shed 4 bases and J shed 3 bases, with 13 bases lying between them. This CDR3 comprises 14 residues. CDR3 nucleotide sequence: TGTGCCAGCAGCTGGAGGGGGCAGGACTACGAGCAGTACTTC. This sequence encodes CASSWRGQDYEQYF.